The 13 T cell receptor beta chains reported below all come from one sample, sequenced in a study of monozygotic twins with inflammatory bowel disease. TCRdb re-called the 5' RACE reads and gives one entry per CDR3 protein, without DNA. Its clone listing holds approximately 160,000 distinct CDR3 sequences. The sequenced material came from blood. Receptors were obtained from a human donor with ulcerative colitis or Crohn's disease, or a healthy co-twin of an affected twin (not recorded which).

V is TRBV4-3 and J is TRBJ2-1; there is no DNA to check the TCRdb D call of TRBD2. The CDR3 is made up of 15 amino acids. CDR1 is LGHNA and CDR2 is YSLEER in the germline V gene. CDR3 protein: CASSHRTSAYNEQFF.

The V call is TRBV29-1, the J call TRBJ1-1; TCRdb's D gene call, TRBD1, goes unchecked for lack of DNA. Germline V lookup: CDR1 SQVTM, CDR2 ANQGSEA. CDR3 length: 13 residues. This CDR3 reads CSVGGVVGTEAFF.

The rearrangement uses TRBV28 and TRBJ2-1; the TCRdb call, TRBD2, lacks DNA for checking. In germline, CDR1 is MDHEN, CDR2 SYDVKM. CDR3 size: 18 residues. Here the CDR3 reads CASSFTTSDNGRDNEQFF.

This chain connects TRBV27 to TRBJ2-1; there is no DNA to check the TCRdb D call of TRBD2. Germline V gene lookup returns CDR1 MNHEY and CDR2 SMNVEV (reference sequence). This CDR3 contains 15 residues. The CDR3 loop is CASSSGLSGYNEQFF.

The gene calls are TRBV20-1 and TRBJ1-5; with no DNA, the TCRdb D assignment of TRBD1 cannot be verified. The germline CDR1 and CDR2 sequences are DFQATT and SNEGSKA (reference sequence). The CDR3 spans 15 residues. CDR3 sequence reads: CSAMVQGNSNQPQHF.

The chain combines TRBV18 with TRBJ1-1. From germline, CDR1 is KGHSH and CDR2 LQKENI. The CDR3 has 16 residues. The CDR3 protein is CASSPPVGPANTEAFF.

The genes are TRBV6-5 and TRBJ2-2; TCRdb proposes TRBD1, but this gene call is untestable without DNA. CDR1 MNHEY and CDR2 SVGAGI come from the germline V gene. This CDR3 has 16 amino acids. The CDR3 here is CASSYSSPRGTGELFF.

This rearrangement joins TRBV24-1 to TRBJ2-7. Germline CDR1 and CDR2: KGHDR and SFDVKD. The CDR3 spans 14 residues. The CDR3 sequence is CATSGRGRAYEQYF.

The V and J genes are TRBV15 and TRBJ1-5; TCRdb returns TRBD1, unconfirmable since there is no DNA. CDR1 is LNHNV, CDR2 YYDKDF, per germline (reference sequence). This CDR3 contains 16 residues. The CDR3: CATSSYSGGINQPQHF.

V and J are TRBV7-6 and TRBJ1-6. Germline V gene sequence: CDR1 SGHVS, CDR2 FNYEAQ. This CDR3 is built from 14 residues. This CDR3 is CASSLATTYSPLHF.

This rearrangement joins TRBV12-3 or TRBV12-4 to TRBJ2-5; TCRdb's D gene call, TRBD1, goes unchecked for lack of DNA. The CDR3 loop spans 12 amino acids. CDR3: CASTGRSETQYF.

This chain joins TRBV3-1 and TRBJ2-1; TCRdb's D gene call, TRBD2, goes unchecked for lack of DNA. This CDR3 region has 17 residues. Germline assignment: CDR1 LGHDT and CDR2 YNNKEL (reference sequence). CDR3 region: CASSHRLAGVAYNEQFF.

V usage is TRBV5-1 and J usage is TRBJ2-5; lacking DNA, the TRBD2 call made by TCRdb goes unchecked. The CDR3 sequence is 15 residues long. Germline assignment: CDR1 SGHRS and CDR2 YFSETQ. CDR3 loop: CASSLQAGSQETQYF.